This T cell receptor (beta chain) emerged from a study of T cell responses to AZD1222 COVID-19 vaccine. Overall study findings and caveats: Rises in breadth and depth of Spike-specific TCRs came after two AZD1222 doses. Seropositivity was recorded at baseline in only a handful of AZD1222 recipients.

The protocol was immunoSEQ multiplex PCR, while the TCRdb copy is restricted to in-frame clones and leaves out a portion. This table holds about 110,000 clones, 94% found once. The V end lost 5 bases, the J end lost 9 bases, and 21 bases lay between the germline ends. Germline CDR1 is MNHEY and CDR2 is SMNVEV (reference sequence). The CDR3 has 15 amino acids. About this clone itself: The target antigen is unknown.

This receptor was taken from an adult who received the AZD1222 COVID-19 vaccine. J is TRBJ2-3 and V is TRBV27, with D uncertain. The sample consisted of peripheral blood, taken 28 days after the second AZD1222 dose. CDR3: CASSGIPTTDRTQYF. The CDR3 bases are TGTGCCAGCAGTGGAATACCCACCACAGATAGGACGCAGTATTTT.